This TCR beta chain was retrieved from a study of cytotoxic CD8 clonotypes in ibrutinib-treated CLL. Overall study: There were, on average, around 250,000 productive templates and over 80,000 productive rearrangements per sample.

Germline V gene data show CDR1 as MNHEY and CDR2 as SMNVEV (reference sequence). The CDR3 runs 14 residues. V lost 0 bases to trimming and J lost 7 bases; unmatched junction nucleotides: 2. Generated by immunoSEQ multiplex PCR, the TCRdb table keeps only in-frame clones and is missing some. The sample has some 100,000 clones, roughly 60% seen once. The V gene is TRBV27, the J gene TRBJ2-7, with 11 bases lining up with TRBD2. This sample comprised PBMCs, obtained after 24 months of ibrutinib treatment. The sequence derives from a human donor with chronic lymphocytic leukemia. The CDR3 region is CASSLSRLAGEQYF. The CDR3 DNA reads TGTGCCAGCAGTTTATCGCGACTAGCGGGGGAGCAGTACTTC.